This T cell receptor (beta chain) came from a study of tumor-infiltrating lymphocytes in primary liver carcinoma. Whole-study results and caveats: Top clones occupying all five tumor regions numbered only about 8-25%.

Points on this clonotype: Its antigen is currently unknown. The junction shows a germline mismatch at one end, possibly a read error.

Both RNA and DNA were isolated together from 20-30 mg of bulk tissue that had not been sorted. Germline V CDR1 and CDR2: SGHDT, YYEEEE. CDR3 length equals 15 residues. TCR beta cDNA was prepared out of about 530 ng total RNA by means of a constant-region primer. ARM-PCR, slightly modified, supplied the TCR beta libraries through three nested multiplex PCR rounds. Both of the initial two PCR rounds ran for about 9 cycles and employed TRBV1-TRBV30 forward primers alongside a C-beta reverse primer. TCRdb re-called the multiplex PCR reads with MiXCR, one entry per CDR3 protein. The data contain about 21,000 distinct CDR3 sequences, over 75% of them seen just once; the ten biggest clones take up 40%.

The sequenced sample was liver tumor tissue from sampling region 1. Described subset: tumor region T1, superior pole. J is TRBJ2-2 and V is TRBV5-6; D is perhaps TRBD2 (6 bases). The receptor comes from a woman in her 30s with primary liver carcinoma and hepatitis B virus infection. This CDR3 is CASSLAPRVTGGLLF. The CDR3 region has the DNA TGTGCCAGTAGCTTGGCACCCAGAGTCACCGGGGGACTGTTGTTT. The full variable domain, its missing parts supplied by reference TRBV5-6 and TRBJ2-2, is DAGVTQSPTHLIKTRGQQVTLRCSPKSGHDTVSWYQQALGQGPQFIFQYYEEEERQRGNFPDRFSGHQFPNYSSELNVNALLLGDSALYLCASSLAPRVTGGLLFGEGSRLTVL.